Below, one T cell receptor (beta chain) is given with its context. Its specificity is unknown. The sample originates from a study of cytomegalovirus exposure and HLA in healthy donors. PCR used 60 Vbeta primers and 13 Jbeta primers. TCRdb's table, derived via immunoSEQ multiplex PCR, lists solely in-frame clones and lacks some. In the table there are under 200,000 clones, roughly 84% of which are singletons. Study-wide findings and caveats: According to reports, the classifier identified cytomegalovirus status with high specificity and sensitivity.

The clonotype comes from a male donor in good health and CMV-seronegative. The sequenced sample was PBMCs.

The CDR3 reads CASSGTGISYEQYF. The CDR3, as DNA: TGCGCCAGCAGCGGGACAGGGATCTCCTACGAGCAGTACTTC. V and J are TRBV5-1 and TRBJ2-7, with 9 bases lining up with TRBD1. Per germline, CDR1 SGHRS and CDR2 YFSETQ. CDR3 length: 14 amino acids. With 4 bases clipped from V and 0 bases from J, the junction kept 2 bases outside the gene matches.